The rows below give T cell receptor beta chains drawn from one sample of a study of T-cell reconstitution after alpha-beta-depleted transplantation in children. TCRdb reprocessed the PCR reads with MiXCR, giving one entry per CDR3 protein. Counted here are some 300,000 distinct CDR3 sequences, about a tenth occurring once; the ten biggest clones make up around 2.3%. Sequencing was performed on PBMCs from the stem cell graft donor, taken from the stem cell graft. These receptor sequences come from a human donor who donated a stem cell graft to a child with acute lymphoblastic leukemia. Each CDR3 is given with its conserved first and last residue. D genes are given only for firm matches. Expanded clones get a size class; other rows say once, few or many, or leave the size out.

V gene: TRBV5-1
clone size: few
D gene: -
J gene: TRBJ2-4
CDR3 protein: CASSLGPGGIQYF
CDR3 DNA: TGCGCCAGCAGCTTGGGTCCCGGGGGTATTCAGTACTTC

V gene: TRBV20-1
clone size: -
D gene: TRBD1
J gene: TRBJ2-7
CDR3 protein: CSATRDRVPYEQYF
CDR3 DNA: TGCAGTGCTACAAGGGACAGGGTACCCTACGAGCAGTACTTC

V gene: TRBV5-1
clone size: many
D gene: -
J gene: TRBJ2-2
CDR3 protein: CASSFYTRSAGELFF
CDR3 DNA: TGCGCCAGCAGCTTCTATACAAGATCGGCCGGGGAGCTGTTTTTT

V gene: TRBV11-1
clone size: -
D gene: -
J gene: TRBJ2-7
CDR3 protein: CASSALFSVGTPYEQYF
CDR3 DNA: TGTGCCAGCAGCGCCCTGTTTTCCGTCGGGACTCCCTACGAGCAGTACTTC

V gene: TRBV20-1
clone size: -
D gene: -
J gene: TRBJ2-7
CDR3 protein: CCAQTPGRRIVYEQYF
CDR3 DNA: TGCTGTGCTCAGACCCCGGGACGCCGTATCGTATACGAGCAGTACTTC

V gene: TRBV12-3/TRBV12-4
clone size: few
D gene: -
J gene: TRBJ2-1
CDR3 protein: CASSESLNEQFF
CDR3 DNA: TGTGCCAGCAGCGAAAGCCTAAATGAGCAGTTCTTC

V gene: TRBV7-2
clone size: few
D gene: TRBD2
J gene: TRBJ2-7
CDR3 protein: CASSTSGISYEQYF
CDR3 DNA: TGTGCCAGCAGCACAAGCGGGATCTCCTACGAGCAGTACTTC

V gene: TRBV12-3/TRBV12-4
clone size: few
D gene: -
J gene: TRBJ1-3
CDR3 protein: CASTDFLGNTIYF
CDR3 DNA: TGTGCCAGCACCGACTTCCTCGGAAACACCATATATTTT

V gene: TRBV2
clone size: -
D gene: -
J gene: TRBJ2-1
CDR3 protein: CASSESRVRRREQFF
CDR3 DNA: TGTGCCAGCAGTGAGTCCCGGGTCCGGCGAAGGGAGCAGTTCTTC

V gene: TRBV2
clone size: -
D gene: TRBD2
J gene: TRBJ2-4
CDR3 protein: CASCFGGLAATVAKNIQYF
CDR3 DNA: TGTGCCAGCTGCTTCGGGGGACTAGCGGCCACGGTTGCCAAAAACATTCAGTACTTC

V gene: TRBV7-2
clone size: few
D gene: TRBD1
J gene: TRBJ2-1
CDR3 protein: CASSLGGTAPNEQFF
CDR3 DNA: TGTGCCAGCAGCTTAGGTGGGACAGCCCCCAATGAGCAGTTCTTC

V gene: TRBV12-3/TRBV12-4
clone size: few
D gene: -
J gene: TRBJ2-3
CDR3 protein: CASSPLGQSTDTQYF
CDR3 DNA: TGTGCCAGCAGTCCCCTGGGCCAGAGCACAGATACGCAGTATTTT

V gene: TRBV29-1
clone size: few
D gene: -
J gene: TRBJ2-1
CDR3 protein: CSVEDRARGPYNEQFF
CDR3 DNA: TGCAGCGTTGAAGATCGGGCGAGGGGACCCTACAATGAGCAGTTCTTC

V gene: TRBV28
clone size: -
D gene: -
J gene: TRBJ1-4
CDR3 protein: CASLDGSLVIPPRATNEKLFF
CDR3 DNA: TGTGCCAGCTTGGATGGCAGTCTGGTGATTCCCCCCCGCGCAACTAATGAAAAACTGTTTTTT

V gene: TRBV12-3/TRBV12-4
clone size: many
D gene: -
J gene: TRBJ2-7
CDR3 protein: CASNPLGISYEQYF
CDR3 DNA: TGTGCCAGCAATCCTCTGGGAATCTCCTACGAGCAGTACTTC

V gene: TRBV5-1
clone size: -
D gene: -
J gene: TRBJ2-7
CDR3 protein: CASRNGGWVGEQYF
CDR3 DNA: TGCGCCAGCAGGAACGGAGGTTGGGTGGGGGAGCAGTACTTC

V gene: TRBV12-3/TRBV12-4
clone size: few
D gene: -
J gene: TRBJ1-4
CDR3 protein: CASSFALGTAGEKLFF
CDR3 DNA: TGTGCCAGCAGTTTTGCGCTCGGGACCGCGGGTGAAAAACTGTTTTTT

V gene: TRBV20-1
clone size: few
D gene: TRBD1
J gene: TRBJ2-7
CDR3 protein: CSARDGGTGGFRAYEQYF
CDR3 DNA: TGCAGTGCTAGAGATGGGGGGACAGGGGGTTTTCGGGCCTACGAGCAGTACTTC

V gene: TRBV20-1
clone size: -
D gene: -
J gene: TRBJ2-3
CDR3 protein: CSARRSGLTDTQYF
CDR3 DNA: TGCAGTGCTAGGCGGAGCGGGCTAACAGATACGCAGTATTTT

V gene: TRBV7-8
clone size: -
D gene: TRBD1
J gene: TRBJ1-4
CDR3 protein: CASSDSRQGAEKLFF
CDR3 DNA: TGTGCCAGCAGCGACAGCCGACAGGGGGCTGAAAAACTGTTTTTT

V gene: TRBV20-1
clone size: -
D gene: TRBD1
J gene: TRBJ1-5
CDR3 protein: CRGPGGGQPQHF
CDR3 DNA: TGCAGGGGTCCAGGGGGAGGACAGCCCCAGCATTTT

V gene: TRBV5-1
clone size: -
D gene: TRBD1
J gene: TRBJ1-1
CDR3 protein: CASSRDSPGGNTEAFF
CDR3 DNA: TGCGCCAGCAGCAGGGACTCTCCAGGGGGAAACACTGAAGCTTTCTTT

V gene: TRBV5-1
clone size: many
D gene: TRBD2
J gene: TRBJ2-3
CDR3 protein: CASSLAAGVRADTQYF
CDR3 DNA: TGCGCCAGCAGCTTGGCCGCGGGAGTTCGTGCAGATACGCAGTATTTT

V gene: TRBV11-2
clone size: few
D gene: TRBD2
J gene: TRBJ2-1
CDR3 protein: CASSFMGLAGGRSNEQFF
CDR3 DNA: TGTGCCAGCAGCTTCATGGGACTAGCGGGAGGGCGCTCCAATGAGCAGTTCTTC

V gene: TRBV7-9
clone size: many
D gene: -
J gene: TRBJ2-1
CDR3 protein: CASSFELRDEQFF
CDR3 DNA: TGTGCCAGCAGCTTCGAGCTTAGGGATGAGCAGTTCTTC

V gene: TRBV4-1
clone size: -
D gene: TRBD2
J gene: TRBJ2-7
CDR3 protein: CASSQGEGCEQYF
CDR3 DNA: TGCGCCAGCAGCCAAGGGGAGGGCTGCGAGCAGTACTTC

V gene: TRBV5-1
clone size: many
D gene: -
J gene: TRBJ2-7
CDR3 protein: CASSLASGRSYEQYF
CDR3 DNA: TGCGCCAGCAGCTTGGCGTCGGGACGGAGCTACGAGCAGTACTTC

V gene: TRBV18
clone size: -
D gene: -
J gene: TRBJ1-1
CDR3 protein: CASSPVRTATEAFF
CDR3 DNA: TGTGCCAGCTCACCAGTCCGCACAGCCACTGAAGCTTTCTTT

V gene: TRBV5-6
clone size: few
D gene: -
J gene: TRBJ2-7
CDR3 protein: CASSFLGEQYF
CDR3 DNA: TGTGCCAGCAGCTTTCTGGGGGAGCAGTACTTC

V gene: TRBV15
clone size: -
D gene: -
J gene: TRBJ1-2
CDR3 protein: CATSLTNYGYTF
CDR3 DNA: TGTGCCACCAGCCTAACCAACTATGGCTACACCTTC

V gene: TRBV7-2
clone size: -
D gene: -
J gene: TRBJ2-7
CDR3 protein: CASSGEGGGGRFYEQYF
CDR3 DNA: TGTGCCAGCAGCGGAGAGGGTGGGGGCGGGAGATTTTACGAGCAGTACTTC

V gene: TRBV5-1
clone size: -
D gene: -
J gene: TRBJ2-1
CDR3 protein: CASSLISYGNEQFF
CDR3 DNA: TGCGCCAGCAGCTTGATAAGCTACGGCAATGAGCAGTTCTTC

V gene: TRBV4-3
clone size: -
D gene: -
J gene: TRBJ1-4
CDR3 protein: CASSQRIATNEKLFF
CDR3 DNA: TGCGCCAGCAGCCAGCGAATAGCAACTAATGAAAAACTGTTTTTT

V gene: TRBV11-2
clone size: -
D gene: TRBD1
J gene: TRBJ2-7
CDR3 protein: CASCRLWDRGGYEQYF
CDR3 DNA: TGTGCCAGCTGCCGCTTATGGGACAGGGGAGGCTACGAGCAGTACTTC

V gene: TRBV7-2
clone size: -
D gene: -
J gene: TRBJ2-2
CDR3 protein: CASSLGGSVTGELFF
CDR3 DNA: TGTGCCAGCAGCTTAGGGGGTTCTGTCACCGGGGAGCTGTTTTTT

V gene: TRBV6-2/TRBV6-3
clone size: -
D gene: -
J gene: TRBJ2-7
CDR3 protein: CASIKRATYEQYF
CDR3 DNA: TGTGCCAGCATTAAGCGGGCCACCTACGAGCAGTACTTC

V gene: TRBV15
clone size: -
D gene: -
J gene: TRBJ1-1
CDR3 protein: CATSRDRKGGTEAFF
CDR3 DNA: TGTGCCACCAGCAGAGATCGTAAAGGGGGCACTGAAGCTTTCTTT

V gene: TRBV6-6
clone size: few
D gene: -
J gene: TRBJ2-1
CDR3 protein: CASTRDFDEQFF
CDR3 DNA: TGTGCCAGCACCAGGGACTTCGATGAGCAGTTCTTC

V gene: TRBV7-9
clone size: -
D gene: -
J gene: TRBJ2-1
CDR3 protein: CASSLGVSKNEQFF
CDR3 DNA: TGTGCCAGCAGCTTAGGAGTCTCCAAGAATGAGCAGTTCTTC

V gene: TRBV3-1
clone size: few
D gene: TRBD2
J gene: TRBJ2-7
CDR3 protein: CASGLAETYEQYF
CDR3 DNA: TGTGCCAGCGGACTAGCGGAAACCTACGAGCAGTACTTC

V gene: TRBV13
clone size: few
D gene: -
J gene: TRBJ2-1
CDR3 protein: CASSRSTSTYNEQFF
CDR3 DNA: TGTGCCAGCAGTCGGTCCACTTCCACCTACAATGAGCAGTTCTTC

V gene: TRBV9
clone size: -
D gene: TRBD2
J gene: TRBJ2-1
CDR3 protein: CASSVATRLAGTLGGDEQFF
CDR3 DNA: TGTGCCAGCAGCGTAGCTACCAGACTAGCGGGTACCCTAGGGGGAGATGAGCAGTTCTTC

V gene: TRBV9
clone size: many
D gene: -
J gene: TRBJ2-1
CDR3 protein: CASSVKSGFEQFF
CDR3 DNA: TGTGCCAGCAGCGTAAAATCCGGGTTTGAGCAGTTCTTC

V gene: TRBV7-9
clone size: few
D gene: TRBD2
J gene: TRBJ2-7
CDR3 protein: CASSFPGGGAGNYEQYF
CDR3 DNA: TGTGCCAGCAGCTTCCCCGGGGGTGGAGCGGGGAACTACGAGCAGTACTTC

V gene: TRBV20-1
clone size: -
D gene: TRBD1
J gene: TRBJ2-6
CDR3 protein: CRGRQGALSSGANVLTF
CDR3 DNA: TGCAGGGGACGACAGGGGGCTTTGAGCTCTGGGGCCAACGTCCTGACTTTC

V gene: TRBV12-3/TRBV12-4
clone size: -
D gene: -
J gene: TRBJ2-5
CDR3 protein: CASSFFDSQETQYF
CDR3 DNA: TGTGCCAGCAGTTTCTTTGACTCTCAGGAGACCCAGTACTTC

V gene: TRBV12-3/TRBV12-4
clone size: -
D gene: TRBD2
J gene: TRBJ2-2
CDR3 protein: CASSGAGPDTGELFF
CDR3 DNA: TGTGCCAGCAGTGGAGCGGGACCAGACACCGGGGAGCTGTTTTTT

V gene: TRBV28
clone size: once
D gene: -
J gene: TRBJ2-3
CDR3 protein: CASSPFERKLTDTQYF
CDR3 DNA: TGTGCCAGCAGCCCTTTTGAGCGGAAGTTGACAGATACGCAGTATTTT

V gene: TRBV7-2
clone size: -
D gene: -
J gene: TRBJ2-3
CDR3 protein: CASSSRPPGTDTQYF
CDR3 DNA: TGTGCCAGCAGCTCAAGGCCGCCCGGCACAGATACGCAGTATTTT

V gene: TRBV5-1
clone size: many
D gene: -
J gene: TRBJ2-3
CDR3 protein: CASSSRDTQYF
CDR3 DNA: TGTGCCAGCAGCTCGAGAGATACGCAGTATTTT

V gene: TRBV18
clone size: few
D gene: TRBD1
J gene: TRBJ1-2
CDR3 protein: CASSRDSGYTF
CDR3 DNA: TGTGCCAGCTCACGGGACAGTGGCTACACCTTC

V gene: TRBV7-2
clone size: many
D gene: -
J gene: TRBJ2-5
CDR3 protein: CASSLVVGQKQETQYF
CDR3 DNA: TGTGCCAGCAGCTTAGTCGTGGGCCAGAAACAAGAGACCCAGTACTTC